The 19 T cell receptor beta chains in this list originate from one sample, sequenced in a study of control samples from healthy donors and cancer patients. This table comes from immunoSEQ multiplex PCR, and its TCRdb copy is limited to in-frame clones, with some not included. Of 150,000 to 200,000 clones listed, roughly 89% are singletons. The specimen sequenced was blood. These receptors were obtained from a woman in her 30s in good health.

The chain joins TRBV10-3 to TRBJ2-1, with 10 bases that match TRBD2. The V and J ends lost 0 bases and 2 bases, in that order; junction bases with no gene match: 4. The germline gives CDR1 ENHRY, CDR2 SYGVKD. CDR3 length equals 17 residues. The chain's CDR3 is CAISESKSGGAYNEQFF. The CDR3, as DNA: TGTGCCATCAGTGAGTCGAAAAGCGGGGGGGCCTACAATGAGCAGTTCTTC.

The CDR3: CASSPISHSNQPQHF. CDR3 coding DNA: TGTGCCAGCTCACCAATATCGCATAGCAATCAGCCCCAGCATTTT. The genes are TRBV18 and TRBJ1-5; D is ambiguous. The CDR3 spans 15 residues. In germline, CDR1 is KGHSH, CDR2 LQKENI. With 2 bases removed from V and 0 bases from J, the gap between germline ends came to 8 bases.

This chain uses TRBV6-2 or TRBV6-3 with TRBJ1-1; 11 bases fit TRBD1. The V gene end was trimmed by 4 bases and the J gene end by 1 base; junction bases not matched to a gene: 2. The germline CDR1 and CDR2 sequences are MNHEY and SVGEGT. This CDR3 region has 15 residues. CDR3 sequence reads: CASSWGTGGNTEAFF. The CDR3 coding sequence is TGTGCCAGCAGTTGGGGGACAGGGGGGAACACTGAAGCTTTCTTT.

This chain links TRBV27 with TRBJ1-1; D is uncertain. Trimming shortened V by 8 bases and J by 4 bases, and 11 bases separated the two germline ends. The CDR3 consists of 12 residues. Germline values: CDR1 MNHEY, CDR2 SMNVEV (reference sequence). CDR3 amino acids: CASGSGGTEAFF. CDR3 sequence (DNA): TGTGCCAGCGGTTCGGGAGGCACTGAAGCTTTCTTT.

The chain uses TRBV28 and TRBJ1-6, with a weak D call TRBD1 (5 bases). Trimming left V 6 bases short and J 4 bases short, with 10 bases between. The CDR3 runs 14 residues. Germline CDR1 is MDHEN and CDR2 is SYDVKM. This CDR3 is CASSRQFYNSPLHF. CDR3 coding DNA: TGTGCCAGCAGCCGACAGTTTTATAATTCACCCCTCCACTTT.

This chain uses TRBV5-1 with TRBJ1-1; 7 bases fit TRBD1. The CDR3 runs to 15 residues. V lost 4 bases, J lost 0 bases, and 6 bases stayed unmatched. Germline CDR1 and CDR2: SGHRS and YFSETQ. The CDR3 DNA follows: TGCGCCAGCAGCGTCGCCAGGGGGATGAACACTGAAGCTTTCTTT. Protein product: CASSVARGMNTEAFF.

The gene calls are TRBV18 and TRBJ2-1; 10 bases align to TRBD1. Trimming removed 0 bases from V and 8 bases from J; junction bases left unmatched: 4. CDR3 length equals 15 residues. The V gene's germline CDR1 is KGHSH and CDR2 LQKENI. The DNA of the CDR3 is TGTGCCAGCTCACCACCGGGACAGGGGATCCATGAGCAGTTCTTC. It yields the protein CASSPPGQGIHEQFF.

This clone has just one count. The chain is built from TRBV6-1 and TRBJ2-7; D is possibly TRBD1 (6 bases). CDR1 is MNHNS and CDR2 is SASEGT in the germline V gene. The CDR3 has 14 residues. Trimming cost V 6 bases and J 3 bases, with 15 bases left between them. Written as DNA, the CDR3 is TGTGCCAGCAGACGGGACATCTACTACTACGAGCAGTACTTC. Amino acid sequence: CASRRDIYYYEQYF.

This clone was seen repeatedly, ten times or more. The sample holds other DNA sequences that translate to the same CDR3. The chain links TRBV29-1 to TRBJ2-1, with a possible D match to TRBD1 (6 bases). The germline V gene encodes CDR1 SQVTM and CDR2 ANQGSEA. Trimming removed 5 bases from V and 7 bases from J, with 12 bases in between. The CDR3 totals 12 residues. The DNA of the CDR3 is TGCAGCGTTTCAGGGGTGTCGAATGAGCAGTTCTTC. Translation: CSVSGVSNEQFF.

V is TRBV19 and J is TRBJ2-1; the D gene is possibly TRBD1 (6 bases). The CDR3 length is 18 residues. Germline CDR1 LNHDA, CDR2 SQIVND (reference sequence). V lost 5 bases, J lost 0 bases, and 20 bases lay in between. DNA of the CDR3: TGTGCCAGTAGTCCCACCCTACGACAGGTCGGCTCCTACAATGAGCAGTTCTTC. The encoded protein is CASSPTLRQVGSYNEQFF.

About this clone: The sample holds other DNA sequences that translate to the same CDR3. The gene calls are TRBV18 and TRBJ2-7; the D gene is possibly TRBD1 (6 bases). This CDR3 region has 13 residues. Trimming shortened V by 3 bases and J by 4 bases, and 10 bases separated the two germline ends. Germline loops: CDR1 KGHSH, CDR2 LQKENI. The CDR3 region has the DNA TGTGCCAGCTCACCTGGACAGACTTACGAGCAGTACTTC. Protein sequence: CASSPGQTYEQYF.

The chain couples TRBV5-4 to TRBJ2-1; 10 nucleotides line up with TRBD2. Losses at the gene ends were 0 bases for V and 0 bases for J; bases not matched to a gene: 12. The germline V gene has CDR1 SGHNT and CDR2 YYREEE (reference sequence). The CDR3 extends over 20 amino acids. As DNA, the CDR3 is TGTGCCAGCAGCTTGGAATCGCTAGCGGGAGTCTGGGGCTCCTACAATGAGCAGTTCTTC. Translated, it gives CASSLESLAGVWGSYNEQFF.

The chain recombines TRBV4-1 with TRBJ1-5; no firm D call. The V and J ends lost 0 bases and 0 bases respectively, with 9 bases between them. Per germline, CDR1 MGHRA and CDR2 YSYEKL. The CDR3 has 16 residues. This CDR3 is CASSQEAGYSNQPQHF. The DNA for the CDR3 is TGCGCCAGCAGCCAAGAGGCCGGCTATAGCAATCAGCCCCAGCATTTT.

CDR3 region: CASSTQGGYGYTF. For the CDR3, the DNA is TGTGCCAGCAGTACCCAGGGGGGCTATGGCTACACCTTC. The chain uses TRBV5-6 and TRBJ1-2; 7 nucleotides align to TRBD1. CDR1 is SGHDT, CDR2 YYEEEE, per germline. Losses at the gene ends were 5 bases for V and 4 bases for J; bases not matched to a gene: 5. The CDR3 is 13 residues long.

This rearrangement joins TRBV12-3 or TRBV12-4 to TRBJ1-5; D gene unclear. CDR3 length: 12 residues. The ends were cut back, 2 bases at V and 4 bases at J, with 3 bases in the middle. CDR3 DNA: TGTGCCAGCAGTTTACCTAATCAGCCCCAGCATTTT. Its translation is CASSLPNQPQHF.

This clone has only one observation. J is TRBJ2-1 and V is TRBV7-2; D is uncertain. Looked up from germline, CDR1 is SGHTA and CDR2 is FQGNSA. The germline V and J ends were trimmed by 0 bases and 5 bases, with 5 bases remaining between them. The length of the CDR3 is 13 residues. DNA of the CDR3: TGTGCCAGCAGCTTAGCCAGGAACAATGAGCAGTTCTTC. Protein product: CASSLARNNEQFF.

J is TRBJ2-3 and V is TRBV28; D call uncertain. Trimming left V 1 base short and J 2 bases short, with 7 bases between. This CDR3 spans 14 amino acids. Germline CDR1 reads MDHEN; CDR2 reads SYDVKM. This CDR3 reads CASSLLVVTDTQYF. In DNA form, the CDR3 reads TGTGCCAGCAGTTTATTAGTGGTCACAGATACGCAGTATTTT.

The rearrangement joins TRBV19 to TRBJ1-1, with D unclear. Trimming cost V 2 bases and J 3 bases, with 16 bases left between them. This CDR3 comprises 16 residues. Germline CDR1 and CDR2: LNHDA and SQIVND (reference sequence). CDR3 in DNA: TGTGCCAGTAGTATAAGTATTCGTAACAGCTACACTGAAGCTTTCTTT. Translating gives CASSISIRNSYTEAFF.

The chain has TRBV11-3 and TRBJ1-2, with 9 bases fitting TRBD1. Germline CDR1 SGHNT, CDR2 YENEEA. V lost 5 bases to trimming and J lost 4 bases; unmatched junction nucleotides: 14. This CDR3 is 17 amino acids long. The CDR3 spells CASSPEQGARNSYGYTF. CDR3 DNA sequence: TGTGCCAGCAGCCCAGAACAGGGGGCGCGCAATAGCTATGGCTACACCTTC.